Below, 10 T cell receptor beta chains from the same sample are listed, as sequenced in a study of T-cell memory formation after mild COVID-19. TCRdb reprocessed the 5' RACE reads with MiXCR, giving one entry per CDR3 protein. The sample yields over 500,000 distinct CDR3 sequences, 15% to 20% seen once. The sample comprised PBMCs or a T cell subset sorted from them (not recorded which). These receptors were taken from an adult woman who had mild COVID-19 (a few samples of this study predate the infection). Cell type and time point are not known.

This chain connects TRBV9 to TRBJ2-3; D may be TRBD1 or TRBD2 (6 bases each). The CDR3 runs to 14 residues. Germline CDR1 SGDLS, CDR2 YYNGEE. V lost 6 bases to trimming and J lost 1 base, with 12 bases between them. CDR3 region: CASKGGEGTDTQYF. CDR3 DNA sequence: TGTGCCAGCAAGGGGGGAGAGGGCACAGATACGCAGTATTTT.

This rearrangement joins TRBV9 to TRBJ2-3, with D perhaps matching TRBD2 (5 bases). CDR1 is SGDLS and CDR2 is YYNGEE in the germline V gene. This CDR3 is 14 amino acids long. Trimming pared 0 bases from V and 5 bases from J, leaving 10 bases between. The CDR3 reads CASSVGASGDTQYF. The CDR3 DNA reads TGTGCCAGCAGCGTAGGAGCGAGCGGAGATACGCAGTATTTT.

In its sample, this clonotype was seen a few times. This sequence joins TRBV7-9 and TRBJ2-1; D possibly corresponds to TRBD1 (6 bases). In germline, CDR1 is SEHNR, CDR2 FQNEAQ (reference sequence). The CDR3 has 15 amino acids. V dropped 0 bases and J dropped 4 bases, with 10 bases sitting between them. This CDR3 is CASSLAAGQYNEQFF. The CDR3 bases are TGTGCCAGCAGCTTAGCGGCTGGACAGTACAATGAGCAGTTCTTC.

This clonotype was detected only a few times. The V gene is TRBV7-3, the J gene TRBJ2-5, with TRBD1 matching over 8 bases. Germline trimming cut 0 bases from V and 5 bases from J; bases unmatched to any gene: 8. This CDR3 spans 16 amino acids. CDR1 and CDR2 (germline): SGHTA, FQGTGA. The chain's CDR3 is CASSLTGTGLRETQYF. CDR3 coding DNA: TGTGCCAGCAGCTTAACCGGGACAGGCCTAAGGGAGACCCAGTACTTC.

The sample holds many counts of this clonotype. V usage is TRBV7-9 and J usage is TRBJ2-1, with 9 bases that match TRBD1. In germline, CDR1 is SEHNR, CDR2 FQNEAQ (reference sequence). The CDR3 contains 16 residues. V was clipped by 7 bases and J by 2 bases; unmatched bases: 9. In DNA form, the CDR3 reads TGTGCCAGCAACCTTGACACAGGGGGCGCCTACAATGAGCAGTTCTTC. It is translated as CASNLDTGGAYNEQFF. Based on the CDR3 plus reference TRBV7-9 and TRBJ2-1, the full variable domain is DTGVSQNPRHKITKRGQNVTFRCDPISEHNRLYWYRQTLGQGPEFLTYFQNEAQLEKSRLLSDRFSAERPKGSFSTLEIQRTEQGDSAMYLCASNLDTGGAYNEQFFGPGTRLTVL.

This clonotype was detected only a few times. As DNA, the CDR3 is TGCGCCAGCAGCCAATCTCATGACAGGAAGAGGAATGAGCAGTTCTTC. This encodes CASSQSHDRKRNEQFF. The chain couples TRBV4-3 to TRBJ2-1; TRBD1 is a possible D gene (6 bases). Deletions cut 2 bases from V and 7 bases from J, with 18 bases between. The CDR3 runs to 16 residues. The germline V gene has CDR1 LGHNA and CDR2 YSLEER.

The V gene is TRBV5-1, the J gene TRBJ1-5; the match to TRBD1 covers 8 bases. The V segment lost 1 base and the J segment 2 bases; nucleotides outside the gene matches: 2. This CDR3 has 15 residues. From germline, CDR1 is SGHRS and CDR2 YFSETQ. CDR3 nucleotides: TGCGCCAGCAGCTTGATGACAGGGGGCAATCAGCCCCAGCATTTT. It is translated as CASSLMTGGNQPQHF. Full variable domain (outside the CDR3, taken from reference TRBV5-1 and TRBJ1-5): KAGVTQTPRYLIKTRGQQVTLSCSPISGHRSVSWYQQTPGQGLQFLFEYFSETQRNKGNFPGRFSGRQFSNSRSEMNVSTLELGDSALYLCASSLMTGGNQPQHFGDGTRLSIL.

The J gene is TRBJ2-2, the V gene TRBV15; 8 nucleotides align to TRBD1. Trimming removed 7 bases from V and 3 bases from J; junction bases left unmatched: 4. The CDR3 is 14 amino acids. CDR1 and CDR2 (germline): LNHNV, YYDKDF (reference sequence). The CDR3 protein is CATKDRVDTGELFF. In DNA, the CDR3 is TGTGCCACCAAGGACAGGGTAGACACCGGGGAGCTGTTTTTT.

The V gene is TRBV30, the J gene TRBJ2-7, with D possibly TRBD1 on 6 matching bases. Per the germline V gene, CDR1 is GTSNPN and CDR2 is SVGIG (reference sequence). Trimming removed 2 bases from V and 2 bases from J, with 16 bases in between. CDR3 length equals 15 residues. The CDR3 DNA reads TGTGCCTGGAGTCGAGGCCGACAGGCGACCTACGAGCAGTACTTC. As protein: CAWSRGRQATYEQYF.

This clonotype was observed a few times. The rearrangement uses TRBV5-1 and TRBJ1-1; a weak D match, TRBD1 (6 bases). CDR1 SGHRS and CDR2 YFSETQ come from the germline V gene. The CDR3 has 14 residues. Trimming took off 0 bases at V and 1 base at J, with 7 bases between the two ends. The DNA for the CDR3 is TGCGCCAGCAGCTTGGGGGACACGAACACTGAAGCTTTCTTT. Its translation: CASSLGDTNTEAFF.